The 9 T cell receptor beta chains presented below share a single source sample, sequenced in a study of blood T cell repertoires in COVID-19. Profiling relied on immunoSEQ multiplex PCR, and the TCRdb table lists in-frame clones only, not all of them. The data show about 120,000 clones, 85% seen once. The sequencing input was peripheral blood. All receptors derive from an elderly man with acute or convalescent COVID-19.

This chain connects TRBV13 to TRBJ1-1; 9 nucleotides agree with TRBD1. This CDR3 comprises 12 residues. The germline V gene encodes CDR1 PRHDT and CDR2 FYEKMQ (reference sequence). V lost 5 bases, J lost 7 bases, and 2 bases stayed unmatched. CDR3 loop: CASSGTGSEAFF. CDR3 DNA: TGTGCCAGCAGCGGGACAGGGAGTGAAGCTTTCTTT.

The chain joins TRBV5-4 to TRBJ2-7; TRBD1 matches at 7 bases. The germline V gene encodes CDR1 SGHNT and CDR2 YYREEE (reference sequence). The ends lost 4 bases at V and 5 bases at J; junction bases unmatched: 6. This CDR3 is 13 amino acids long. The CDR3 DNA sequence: TGTGCCAGCAGCGCTGACAGGGCCCACGAGCAGTACTTC. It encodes CASSADRAHEQYF. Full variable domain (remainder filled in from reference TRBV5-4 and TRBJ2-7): ETGVTQSPTHLIKTRGQQVTLRCSSQSGHNTVSWYQQALGQGPQFIFQYYREEENGRGNFPPRFSGLQFPNYSSELNVNALELDDSALYLCASSADRAHEQYFGPGTRLTVT.

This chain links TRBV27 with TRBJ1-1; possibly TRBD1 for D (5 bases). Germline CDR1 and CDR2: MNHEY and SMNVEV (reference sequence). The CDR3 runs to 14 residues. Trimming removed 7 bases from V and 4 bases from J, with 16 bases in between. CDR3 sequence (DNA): TGTGCCAGCAAGACCCCGGGGGGTGTCACTGAAGCTTTCTTT. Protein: CASKTPGGVTEAFF.

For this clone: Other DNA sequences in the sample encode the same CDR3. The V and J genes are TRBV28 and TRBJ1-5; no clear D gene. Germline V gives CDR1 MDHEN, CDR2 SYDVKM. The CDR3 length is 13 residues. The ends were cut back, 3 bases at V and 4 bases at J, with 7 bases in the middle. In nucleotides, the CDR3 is TGTGCCAGCAGTTTTTCGAGTAATCAGCCCCAGCATTTT. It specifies CASSFSSNQPQHF.

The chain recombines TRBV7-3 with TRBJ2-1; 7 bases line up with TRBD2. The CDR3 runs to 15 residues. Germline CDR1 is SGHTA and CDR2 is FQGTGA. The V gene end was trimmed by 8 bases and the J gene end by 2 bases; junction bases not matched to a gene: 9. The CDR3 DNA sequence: TGTGCCAGCGGGGTGGCGGGAGTACCCTACAATGAGCAGTTCTTC. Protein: CASGVAGVPYNEQFF.

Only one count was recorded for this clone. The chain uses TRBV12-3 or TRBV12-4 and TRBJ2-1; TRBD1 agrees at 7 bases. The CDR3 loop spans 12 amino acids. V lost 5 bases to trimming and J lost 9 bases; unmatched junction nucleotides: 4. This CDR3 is CASSPKGAEQFF. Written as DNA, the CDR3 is TGTGCCAGCAGTCCGAAGGGGGCTGAGCAGTTCTTC.

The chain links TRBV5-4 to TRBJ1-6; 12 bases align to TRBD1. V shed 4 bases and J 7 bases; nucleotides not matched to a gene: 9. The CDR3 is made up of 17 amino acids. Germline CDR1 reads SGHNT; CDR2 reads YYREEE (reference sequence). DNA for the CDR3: TGTGCCAGCAGCCCGTCGATGGGACAGGGGGCGAATTCACCCCTCCACTTT. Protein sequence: CASSPSMGQGANSPLHF.

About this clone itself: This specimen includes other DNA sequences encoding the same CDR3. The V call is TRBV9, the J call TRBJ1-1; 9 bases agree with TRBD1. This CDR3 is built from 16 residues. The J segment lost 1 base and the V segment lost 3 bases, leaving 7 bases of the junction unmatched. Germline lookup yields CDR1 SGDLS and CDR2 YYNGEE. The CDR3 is CASSAQPGQGNTEAFF. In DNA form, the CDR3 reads TGTGCCAGCAGCGCCCAACCGGGACAGGGGAACACTGAAGCTTTCTTT.

In DNA form, the CDR3 reads TGTGCCAGCAGCTTAGTACGGGGTAGCGGGAGGGCCGGGGAGACCCAGTACTTC. Translation gives CASSLVRGSGRAGETQYF. The V call is TRBV7-2, the J call TRBJ2-5; TRBD2 agrees at 11 bases. The germline gives CDR1 SGHTA, CDR2 FQGNSA. Unmatched junction bases numbered 12, after V lost 1 base and J lost 5 bases. The CDR3 consists of 18 residues.